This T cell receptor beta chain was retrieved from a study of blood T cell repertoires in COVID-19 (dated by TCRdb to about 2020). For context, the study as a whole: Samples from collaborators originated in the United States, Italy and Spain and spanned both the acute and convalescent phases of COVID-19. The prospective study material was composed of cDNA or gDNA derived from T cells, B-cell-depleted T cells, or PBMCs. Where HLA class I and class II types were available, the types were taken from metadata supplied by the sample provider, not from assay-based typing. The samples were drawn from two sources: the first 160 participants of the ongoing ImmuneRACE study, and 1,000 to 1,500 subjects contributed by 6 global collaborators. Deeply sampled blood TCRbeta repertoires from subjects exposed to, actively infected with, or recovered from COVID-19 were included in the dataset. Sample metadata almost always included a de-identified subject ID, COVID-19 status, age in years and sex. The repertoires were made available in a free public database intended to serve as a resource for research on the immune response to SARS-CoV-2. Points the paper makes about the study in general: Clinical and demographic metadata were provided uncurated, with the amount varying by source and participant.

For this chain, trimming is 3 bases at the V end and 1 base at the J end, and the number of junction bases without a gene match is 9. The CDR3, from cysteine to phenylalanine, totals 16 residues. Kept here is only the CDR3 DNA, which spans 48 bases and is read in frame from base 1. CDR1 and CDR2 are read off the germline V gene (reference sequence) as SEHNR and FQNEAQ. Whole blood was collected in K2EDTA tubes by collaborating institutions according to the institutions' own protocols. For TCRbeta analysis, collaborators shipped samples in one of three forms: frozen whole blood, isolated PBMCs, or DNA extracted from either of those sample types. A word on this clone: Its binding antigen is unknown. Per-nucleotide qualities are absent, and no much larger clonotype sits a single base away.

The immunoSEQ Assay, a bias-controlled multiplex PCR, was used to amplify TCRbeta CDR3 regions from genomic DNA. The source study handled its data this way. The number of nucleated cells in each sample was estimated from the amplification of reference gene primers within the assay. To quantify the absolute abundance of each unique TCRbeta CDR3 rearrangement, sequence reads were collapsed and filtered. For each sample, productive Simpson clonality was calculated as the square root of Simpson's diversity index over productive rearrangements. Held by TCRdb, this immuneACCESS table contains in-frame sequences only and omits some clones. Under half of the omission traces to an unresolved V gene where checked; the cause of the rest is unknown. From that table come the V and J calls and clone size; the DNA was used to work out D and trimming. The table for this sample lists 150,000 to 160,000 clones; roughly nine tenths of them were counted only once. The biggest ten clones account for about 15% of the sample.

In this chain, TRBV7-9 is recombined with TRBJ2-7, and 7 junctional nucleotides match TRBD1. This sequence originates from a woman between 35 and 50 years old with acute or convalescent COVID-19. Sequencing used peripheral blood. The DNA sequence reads TGTGCCAGCAGCTTCTTTGCCGGGACAGAATCCTACGAGCAGTACTTC. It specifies CASSFFAGTESYEQYF.